This is a list of T cell receptor beta chains from one sample in a study of T-cell memory formation after mild COVID-19. TCRdb reprocessed the 5' RACE reads with MiXCR, giving one entry per CDR3 protein. This table holds 30,000 to 35,000 distinct CDR3 sequences, about 7.7% found once. Material for sequencing was PBMCs or a T cell subset sorted from them (not recorded which). The receptors stem from a man aged 18 to 29 who had mild COVID-19 (a few samples of this study predate the infection). Cell type and time point are not known. CDR3s include the opening cysteine and the closing phenylalanine or tryptophan. The D gene is left open where the match is weak. Clone size is not always given. Where it is, it says once, few, many or a class for expanded clones.

>NA|many|TRBJ1-1|TRBV7-3
TGTGCCAGCAGCCACAGTGGCGGCCTTAACACTGAAGCTTTCTTT
CASSHSGGLNTEAFF
>TRBD2|many|TRBJ2-3|TRBV20-1
TGCAGTGCTAGAGAAATTACCAGCGGGGGGCTGAGCACAGATACGCAGTATTTT
CSAREITSGGLSTDTQYF
>TRBD2|many|TRBJ2-3|TRBV7-2
TGTGCCAGCAGCTCCGGGACTAGCTACACAGATACGCAGTATTTT
CASSSGTSYTDTQYF
>NA|few|TRBJ2-7|TRBV5-6
TGTGCCAGCGACAGTATCCCTCAGGGGAGGAATCTCGAGCAGTACTTC
CASDSIPQGRNLEQYF
>NA|many|TRBJ2-6|TRBV28
TGTGCCAGCAGTTTAGGGAACTCTGGGGCCAACGTCCTGACTTTC
CASSLGNSGANVLTF
>NA|many|TRBJ1-6|TRBV4-3
TGCGCCAGCAGCCAAATTCAGGGGCCAAGGGATTCACCCCTCCACTTT
CASSQIQGPRDSPLHF
>NA|many|TRBJ1-5|TRBV2
TGTGCCAGCAGCGCAGAGGGGGGCTGGCAGCCCCAGCATTTT
CASSAEGGWQPQHF
>NA|NA|TRBJ1-4|TRBV11-2
TGTGCCAGCAGCTTGAACCCGATTGCAACTAATGAAAAACTGTTTTTT
CASSLNPIATNEKLFF
>TRBD1|few|TRBJ1-1|TRBV7-3
TGTGCCAGCAGCCCAGGACAGGGGGCTGAAGCTTTCTTT
CASSPGQGAEAFF
>NA|many|TRBJ1-1|TRBV7-9
TGTGCCAGCAGCTTAACAGACAAGAACACTGAAGCTTTCTTT
CASSLTDKNTEAFF
>TRBD1|NA|TRBJ1-5|TRBV12-3/TRBV12-4
TGTGCCAGCAGTTTAACGACAGGGGTGGGGTTTCAGCCCCAGCATTTT
CASSLTTGVGFQPQHF
>NA|many|TRBJ2-6|TRBV7-8
TGTGCCAGCAGCTTACAGGGTGTCTCTGGGGCCAACGTCCTGACTTTC
CASSLQGVSGANVLTF
>TRBD2|many|TRBJ2-5|TRBV6-1
TGTGCCAGCAGTGAAGCGGGGGGGCAAGAGACCCAGTACTTC
CASSEAGGQETQYF
>NA|many|TRBJ2-5|TRBV5-1
TGCGCCAGCAGCTTGGAGGAGGCCGACCAAGAGACCCAGTACTTC
CASSLEEADQETQYF
>NA|NA|TRBJ1-3|TRBV11-2
TGTGCCAGCAGCTTCCACAGACTCTCTGGAAACACCATATATTTT
CASSFHRLSGNTIYF
>NA|many|TRBJ2-5|TRBV7-2
TGTGCCAGCAGCTTAGGGTTTGGCGACCAGTACTTC
CASSLGFGDQYF
>NA|NA|TRBJ2-7|TRBV29-1
TGCAGCGTTGGGGATACATCCTACGAGCAGTACTTC
CSVGDTSYEQYF
>TRBD1|NA|TRBJ2-7|TRBV5-1
TGCGCCAGCAGCCTTCAGACAGGGACCTACGAGCAGTACTTC
CASSLQTGTYEQYF
>NA|many|TRBJ2-3|TRBV20-1
TGCAGTGCCGAAACCCCGGCCGGGGGCCCTAGCACAGATACGCAGTATTTT
CSAETPAGGPSTDTQYF
>NA|many|TRBJ2-2|TRBV6-1
TGTGCCAGCAGTACTAGTGGTGAAGCCGGGGAGCTGTTTTTT
CASSTSGEAGELFF
>NA|few|TRBJ1-5|TRBV20-1
TGCAGTGCTAGAACCCCAGGGGGCAATCAGCCCCAGCATTTT
CSARTPGGNQPQHF
>TRBD2|many|TRBJ2-1|TRBV6-2/TRBV6-3
TGTGCCAGCAGACGAGCGGGGGGTAGCCATGAGCAGTTCTTC
CASRRAGGSHEQFF
>TRBD1|NA|TRBJ1-2|TRBV3-1
TGTGCCAGCAGCCAAGGGGACAGCTATGGCTACACCTTC
CASSQGDSYGYTF
>NA|NA|TRBJ2-5|TRBV7-9
TGTGCCAGCAGCTTAAAAGGTCGGGAACAAGAGACCCAGTACTTC
CASSLKGREQETQYF
>TRBD1|many|TRBJ1-1|TRBV4-3
TGCGCCAGCAGCCAAAGAGGGACGGTGCGGCAGGGGGAAAAAGCTTTCTTT
CASSQRGTVRQGEKAFF
>NA|many|TRBJ1-5|TRBV20-1
TGCAGTGCTAGTGGGCGCCGGTATGTGGGCAATCAGCCCCAGCATTTT
CSASGRRYVGNQPQHF
>NA|once|TRBJ1-5|TRBV6-1
TGTGCCAGCAGAGGGGGGGGGTCGTGGCAGCCCCAGCATTTT
CASRGGGSWQPQHF
>NA|NA|TRBJ2-7|TRBV20-1
TGCAGTGCGGAGGTCCCGGGAATTCCATCCTACGAGCAGTACTTC
CSAEVPGIPSYEQYF
>NA|many|TRBJ1-5|TRBV18
TGTGCCAGCTCACCACATAACAGGGCGGGCCAGCCCCAGCATTTT
CASSPHNRAGQPQHF
>TRBD1|many|TRBJ2-6|TRBV6-6
TGTGCCAGCAGTAAGCCAGATGCAGGGGGAACTGGGGCCAACGTCCTGACTTTC
CASSKPDAGGTGANVLTF
>NA|many|TRBJ2-1|TRBV11-2
TGTGCCAGCAGCTTTGCTGCCCCAGCGCGGAGGTTCTTC
CASSFAAPARRFF
>TRBD1|many|TRBJ2-7|TRBV5-1
TGCGCCAGCACCCCTACTCTCCTGGACAGGGGATTTTACGAGCAGTACTTC
CASTPTLLDRGFYEQYF
>NA|few|TRBJ1-1|TRBV6-5
TGTGCCAGCAGTTCCCCACACTCCCAGGGAACTGAAGCTTTCTTT
CASSSPHSQGTEAFF
>NA|few|TRBJ2-5|TRBV24-1
TGTGCCACCAGTGATTTGAGGGGAGAGACCCAGTACTTC
CATSDLRGETQYF